The 14 T cell receptor beta chains below all came from one sample that was sequenced in a study of T cell responses to AZD1222 COVID-19 vaccine. TCRdb's copy holds only in-frame clones and misses some; the assay was immunoSEQ multiplex PCR. The table has under 200,000 clones, around 90% seen once; the top ten hold around 3.6%. The sequences come from peripheral blood, collected 28 days after the second dose of the MenACWY control vaccine. The receptors come from an adult who received the MenACWY meningococcal vaccine as a control.

The chain employs TRBV19 and TRBJ1-5, with D tentatively TRBD1 (6 bases). Germline V lookup: CDR1 LNHDA, CDR2 SQIVND (reference sequence). The CDR3 covers 16 residues. V was clipped by 1 base and J by 7 bases, with 17 bases between them. The CDR3 coding sequence is TGTGCCAGTAGTATAGGTCTCAGGGGAACGGGGCAGCCCCAGCATTTT. Its translation is CASSIGLRGTGQPQHF.

The genes are TRBV19 and TRBJ2-5; 9 bases match TRBD1. CDR1 LNHDA and CDR2 SQIVND come from the germline V gene (reference sequence). The V gene end was trimmed by 3 bases and the J gene end by 0 bases; junction bases not matched to a gene: 5. The CDR3 totals 16 residues. As DNA, the CDR3 is TGTGCCAGTAGTATTCGACAGGGGGGTAACCAAGAGACCCAGTACTTC. Amino acid sequence: CASSIRQGGNQETQYF.

J is TRBJ1-3 and V is TRBV9, with D perhaps TRBD1 (5 bases). Germline V CDR1 and CDR2: SGDLS, YYNGEE. The CDR3 runs to 16 residues. The V gene lost 0 bases and the J gene lost 0 bases, with 10 bases spanning the gap. CDR3 bases: TGTGCCAGCAGCGTAGGACAGCTCCGCTCTGGAAACACCATATATTTT. Its translation: CASSVGQLRSGNTIYF. Full variable domain (remainder filled in from reference TRBV9 and TRBJ1-3): DSGVTQTPKHLITATGQRVTLRCSPRSGDLSVYWYQQSLDQGLQFLIQYYNGEERAKGNILERFSAQQFPDLHSELNLSSLELGDSALYFCASSVGQLRSGNTIYFGEGSWLTVV.

The gene calls are TRBV28 and TRBJ1-5; D is possibly TRBD1 (5 bases). V shed 6 bases and J shed 0 bases, with 12 bases lying between them. CDR1 and CDR2 from the germline V gene are MDHEN and SYDVKM. The CDR3 loop spans 15 amino acids. The CDR3, as DNA: TGTGCCAGCAGCCCTATCAGGGTTAGCAATCAGCCCCAGCATTTT. This encodes CASSPIRVSNQPQHF.

The rearrangement uses TRBV2 and TRBJ1-6, with D perhaps TRBD1 (6 bases). The CDR3 consists of 14 residues. V lost 10 bases and J 10 bases, leaving 20 bases between the germline ends. Per the germline V gene, CDR1 is SNHLY and CDR2 is FYNNEI. The CDR3 loop reads CATNFDTGPSPLHF. CDR3 sequence (DNA): TGTGCCACGAACTTTGATACAGGGCCCTCACCCCTCCACTTT.

The J gene is TRBJ2-7, the V gene TRBV20-1; D ambiguous. V was clipped by 6 bases and J by 3 bases, with 9 bases between them. Per germline, CDR1 DFQATT and CDR2 SNEGSKA (reference sequence). The CDR3 runs 11 residues. The CDR3 sequence is CSATDIYEQYF. The CDR3, as DNA: TGCAGTGCAACCGACATCTACGAGCAGTACTTC.

The chain joins TRBV3-1 (or the pseudogene TRBV3-2) to TRBJ2-3, with 9 bases matching TRBD2. Germline CDR1 and CDR2: LGHDT and YNNKEL (reference sequence). CDR3 length: 14 residues. Losses at the gene ends were 5 bases for V and 9 bases for J; bases not matched to a gene: 9. The CDR3 bases are TGTGCCAGCAGCAAGGCAGCGGGAGGTCGGACGCAGTATTTT. Residues: CASSKAAGGRTQYF.

The V and J genes are TRBV19 and TRBJ1-1, with D perhaps TRBD1 (6 bases). The germline CDR1 and CDR2 sequences are LNHDA and SQIVND (reference sequence). Between the trimmed V and J ends, which lost 4 bases and 1 base, there was a span of 28 bases. The CDR3 spans 20 residues. CDR3 DNA sequence: TGTGCCAGTAGTACTATGAATACAGGGTCCTGGAGTAGTAGGAACACTGAAGCTTTCTTT. It translates to CASSTMNTGSWSSRNTEAFF. Variable domain in full (rest from reference TRBV19 and TRBJ1-1): DGGITQSPKYLFRKEGQNVTLSCEQNLNHDAMYWYRQDPGQGLRLIYYSQIVNDFQKGDIAEGYSVSREKKESFPLTVTSAQKNPTAFYLCASSTMNTGSWSSRNTEAFFGQGTRLTVV.

This clone was counted a few times. V usage is TRBV7-2 and J usage is TRBJ1-3, with 7 bases lining up with TRBD1. CDR1 is SGHTA, CDR2 FQGNSA, per germline. Losses at the gene ends were 5 bases for V and 4 bases for J; bases not matched to a gene: 11. CDR3 length: 16 amino acids. Here the CDR3 DNA reads TGTGCCAGCAGCGTCCAGGGGGGGACCTCCGGAAACACCATATATTTT. Protein sequence: CASSVQGGTSGNTIYF.

This clone was recorded once. The chain recombines TRBV5-1 with TRBJ1-1; the D is unclear. Per the germline V gene, CDR1 is SGHRS and CDR2 is YFSETQ. The V end lost 0 bases, the J end lost 4 bases, and 4 bases lay between the germline ends. The CDR3 loop spans 12 amino acids. The CDR3 coding sequence is TGCGCCAGCAGCTTGGATATCACTGAAGCTTTCTTT. This gives the protein CASSLDITEAFF.

This clone was observed once. This rearrangement joins TRBV7-6 to TRBJ1-4; tentatively, D is TRBD1 (5 bases). Trimming pared 5 bases from V and 5 bases from J, leaving 18 bases between. This CDR3 contains 16 residues. CDR1 and CDR2 from the germline V gene are SGHVS and FNYEAQ. The CDR3 reads CASSVGTGTENEKLFF. Written as DNA, the CDR3 is TGTGCCAGCAGCGTCGGCACCGGGACCGAGAATGAAAAACTGTTTTTT.

The V and J genes are TRBV6-2 or TRBV6-3 and TRBJ1-5; a weak D match, TRBD1 (5 bases). The length of the CDR3 is 15 residues. The V gene's germline CDR1 is MNHEY and CDR2 SVGEGT. V was clipped by 2 bases and J by 7 bases, with 15 bases between them. The CDR3 here is CASSYPSGGDQPQHF. As DNA, the CDR3 is TGTGCCAGCAGTTACCCCAGCGGGGGGGACCAGCCCCAGCATTTT.

The chain recombines TRBV7-9 with TRBJ1-1; 7 nucleotides match TRBD1. The CDR3 has 15 amino acids. The V gene's germline CDR1 is SEHNR and CDR2 FQNEAQ (reference sequence). V was pared by 5 bases and J by 1 base, with 7 bases of the junction left unmatched. CDR3 DNA: TGTGCCAGCAGCGCAGGGGGGCCCGAGAACACTGAAGCTTTCTTT. Encoded protein: CASSAGGPENTEAFF.

The chain links TRBV7-3 to TRBJ1-1; D gene unclear. The CDR3 contains 16 residues. V was trimmed by 4 bases and J by 1 base, leaving 16 bases between them. The germline CDR1 and CDR2 sequences are SGHTA and FQGTGA. CDR3 protein: CASSSTPASGNTEAFF. In DNA, the CDR3 is TGTGCCAGCAGCTCTACACCTGCCTCTGGGAACACTGAAGCTTTCTTT.